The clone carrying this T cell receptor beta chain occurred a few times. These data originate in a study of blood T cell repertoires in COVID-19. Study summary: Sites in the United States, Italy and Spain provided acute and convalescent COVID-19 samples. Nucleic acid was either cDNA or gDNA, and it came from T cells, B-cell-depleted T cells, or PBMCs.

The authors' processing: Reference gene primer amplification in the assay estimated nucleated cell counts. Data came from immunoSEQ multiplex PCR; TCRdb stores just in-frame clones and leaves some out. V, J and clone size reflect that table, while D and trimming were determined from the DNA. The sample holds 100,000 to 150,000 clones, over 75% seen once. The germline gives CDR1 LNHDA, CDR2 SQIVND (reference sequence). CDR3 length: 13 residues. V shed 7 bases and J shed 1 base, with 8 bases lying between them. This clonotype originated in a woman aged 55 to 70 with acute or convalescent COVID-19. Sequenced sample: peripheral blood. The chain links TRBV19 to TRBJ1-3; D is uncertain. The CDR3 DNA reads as TGTGCCAGTAATTCCCCTTCTGGAAACACCATATATTTT. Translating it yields CASNSPSGNTIYF.